These 12 T cell receptor beta chains originate from one sample sequenced in a study of T cell responses to AZD1222 COVID-19 vaccine. Sequencing used immunoSEQ multiplex PCR; TCRdb keeps in-frame clones, though not all of them. Of about 26,000 clones in the sample, approximately 85% were seen once. Sequencing was performed on peripheral blood, taken 28 days after the second AZD1222 dose. The receptors here all came from an adult who received the AZD1222 COVID-19 vaccine.

V and J are TRBV21-1 and TRBJ2-3; the table assigns TRBD2, which was not confirmed against the DNA. TRBV21-1 is flagged as a pseudogene. The CDR3 consists of 16 residues. The CDR3 region has the DNA TGTGCCAGCAGCAAAGCGGAGACTCCACCCCCAGATACGCAGTATTTT. Protein product: CASSKAETPPPDTQYF.

This chain uses TRBV5-4 with TRBJ1-2; D call uncertain. CDR1 and CDR2 (germline): SGHNT, YYREEE (reference sequence). The CDR3 is 14 residues long. Trimming pared 4 bases from V and 3 bases from J, leaving 13 bases between. CDR3 in amino acids: CASSESGVDYGYTF. For the CDR3, the DNA is TGTGCCAGCAGCGAGAGTGGTGTGGACTATGGCTACACCTTC.

The J gene is TRBJ1-5, the V gene TRBV12-3 or TRBV12-4; D ambiguous. V was pared by 6 bases and J by 6 bases, with 12 bases between. This CDR3 comprises 13 residues. CDR3 protein: CASSPGAGQPQHF. In nucleotides, the CDR3 is TGTGCCAGCAGCCCCGGAGCCGGTCAGCCCCAGCATTTT.

The chain is built from TRBV7-2 and TRBJ1-1; TRBD1 agrees at 9 bases. Germline CDR1 SGHTA, CDR2 FQGNSA. V lost 5 bases and J lost 4; bases outside the gene matches: 5. The CDR3 loop spans 14 amino acids. CDR3 in DNA: TGTGCCAGCAGCCCGATGACAGGGGGCACTGAAGCTTTCTTT. Its translation is CASSPMTGGTEAFF.

This clone was observed once. This chain links TRBV7-8 with TRBJ1-4, with D hard to call. The V end was cut by 0 bases, the J end by 7 bases, with 12 bases between. Germline assignment: CDR1 SGHVS and CDR2 FQNEAQ. The CDR3 covers 15 residues. CDR3 protein: CASSLAAPAVEKLFF. CDR3 nucleotide sequence: TGTGCCAGCAGCTTAGCCGCGCCAGCTGTTGAAAAACTGTTTTTT.

J is TRBJ1-6 and V is TRBV6-6, with D hard to call. Trimming removed 6 bases from V and 6 bases from J, with 12 bases in between. This CDR3 contains 14 residues. Germline loops: CDR1 MNHNY, CDR2 SVGAGI (reference sequence). This chain's CDR3 is CASSSLGSNSPLHF. CDR3 coding DNA: TGTGCCAGCAGCTCCCTTGGGAGTAATTCACCCCTCCACTTT.

V usage is TRBV7-2 and J usage is TRBJ2-7, with unresolved D. Per germline, CDR1 SGHTA and CDR2 FQGNSA. CDR3 length: 12 residues. V shed 3 bases and J shed 0 bases, with 3 bases lying between them. CDR3 sequence: CASSFGSYEQYF. The CDR3 region has the DNA TGTGCCAGCAGCTTTGGCTCCTACGAGCAGTACTTC.

V usage is TRBV4-2 and J usage is TRBJ2-3, with 9 bases that match TRBD2. This CDR3 region has 15 residues. The junction had 8 bases not matched to a gene; V was cut back by 0 bases and J by 10 bases. Germline CDR1 reads LGHNA; CDR2 reads YNFKEQ. The CDR3: CASSQEAAGGPAQYF. CDR3 nucleotide sequence: TGTGCCAGCAGCCAAGAGGCGGCGGGGGGGCCTGCGCAGTATTTT.

The chain is built from TRBV19 and TRBJ1-5; D not resolved. Looked up from germline, CDR1 is LNHDA and CDR2 is SQIVND (reference sequence). Trimming removed 5 bases from V and 2 bases from J, with 1 base in between. The CDR3 extends over 11 amino acids. DNA for the CDR3: TGTGCCAGTAGTCGCAATCAGCCCCAGCATTTT. Its protein product is CASSRNQPQHF.

Written as DNA, the CDR3 is TGTGCCAGCAGCCCTCTCGCCGACAGGGTTCCCTACGAGCAGTACTTC. Encoded protein: CASSPLADRVPYEQYF. The chain joins TRBV7-9 to TRBJ2-7, with TRBD1 matching 7 bases. The CDR3 consists of 16 residues. The V gene's germline CDR1 is SEHNR and CDR2 FQNEAQ (reference sequence). V trimming: 5 bases; J trimming: 2 bases; junction bases outside the gene matches: 12.

The rearrangement uses TRBV2 and TRBJ2-5, with D unclear. From germline, CDR1 is SNHLY and CDR2 FYNNEI. The V and J ends lost 3 bases and 3 bases respectively, with 2 bases between them. This CDR3 has 11 residues. CDR3 nucleotides: TGTGCCAGCAGTGAGGAAGAGACCCAGTACTTC. Amino acids: CASSEEETQYF.

In its sample, this clone was seen once. This chain uses TRBV5-4 with TRBJ2-1; TRBD2 agrees at 11 bases. CDR1 SGHNT and CDR2 YYREEE come from the germline V gene (reference sequence). V lost 0 bases and J lost 8; bases outside the gene matches: 10. This CDR3 spans 17 amino acids. The CDR3 DNA reads as TGTGCCAGCAGCTTGGGGTTCCTAGCGGGGGGTAAGCATGAGCAGTTCTTC. As protein: CASSLGFLAGGKHEQFF. Drawing the rest from reference TRBV5-4 and TRBJ2-1, the complete variable domain is ETGVTQSPTHLIKTRGQQVTLRCSSQSGHNTVSWYQQALGQGPQFIFQYYREEENGRGNFPPRFSGLQFPNYSSELNVNALELDDSALYLCASSLGFLAGGKHEQFFGPGTRLTVL.